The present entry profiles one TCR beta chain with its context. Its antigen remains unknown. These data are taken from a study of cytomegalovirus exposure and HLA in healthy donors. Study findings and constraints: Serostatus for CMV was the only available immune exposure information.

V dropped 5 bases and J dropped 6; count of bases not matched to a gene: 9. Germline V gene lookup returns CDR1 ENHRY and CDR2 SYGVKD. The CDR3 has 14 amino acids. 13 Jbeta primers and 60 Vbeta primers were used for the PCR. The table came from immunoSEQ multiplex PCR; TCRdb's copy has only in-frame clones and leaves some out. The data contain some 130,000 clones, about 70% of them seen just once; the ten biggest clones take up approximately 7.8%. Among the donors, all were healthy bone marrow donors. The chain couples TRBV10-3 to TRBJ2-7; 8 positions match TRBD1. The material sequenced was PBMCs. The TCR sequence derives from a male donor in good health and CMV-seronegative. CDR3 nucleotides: TGTGCCATCAGTCAAGATGTGGGGACAGGCGAGCAGTACTTC. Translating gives CAISQDVGTGEQYF.